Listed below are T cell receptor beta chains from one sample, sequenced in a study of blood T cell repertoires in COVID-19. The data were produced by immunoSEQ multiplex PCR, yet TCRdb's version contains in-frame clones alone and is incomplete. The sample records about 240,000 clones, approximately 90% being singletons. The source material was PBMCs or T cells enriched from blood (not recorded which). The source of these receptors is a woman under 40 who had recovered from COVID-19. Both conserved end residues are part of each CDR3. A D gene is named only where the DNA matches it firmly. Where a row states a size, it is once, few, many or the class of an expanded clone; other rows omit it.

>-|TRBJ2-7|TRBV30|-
TGTGCCTGGAGTACGGGAGCCTCCTACGAGCAGTACTTC
CAWSTGASYEQYF
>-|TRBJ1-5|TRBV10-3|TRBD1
TGTGCCACCACAGGGGACAGCAATCAGCCCCAGCATTTT
CATTGDSNQPQHF
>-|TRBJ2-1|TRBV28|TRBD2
TGTGCCAGCAGTGATACTAGCGGGAGGCACAATGAGCAGTTCTTC
CASSDTSGRHNEQFF
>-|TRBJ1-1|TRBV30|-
TGTGCCTGGAGTTTGGGGGGGATGAACACTGAAGCTTTCTTT
CAWSLGGMNTEAFF
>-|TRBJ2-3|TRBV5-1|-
TGCGCCAGCAGCTTCAAGGGGGTTGTAAATACGCAGTATTTT
CASSFKGVVNTQYF
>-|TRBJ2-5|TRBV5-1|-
TGCGCCAGCAGCTTGGGCCAGGGGAATCGAGAGACCCAGTACTTC
CASSLGQGNRETQYF
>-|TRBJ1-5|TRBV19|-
TGTGCCAGTAGTATATTACAGGGTGAAAAACAGCCCCAGCATTTT
CASSILQGEKQPQHF
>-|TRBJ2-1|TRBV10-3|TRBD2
TGTGCCATCAACCCGGGGGCCCAGGGGACTAGCGGGAGAGGAAATGAGCAGTTCTTC
CAINPGAQGTSGRGNEQFF
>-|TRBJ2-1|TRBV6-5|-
TGTGCCAGCAGTTACGGGGCAGGACGCGCTTACAATGAGCAGTTCTTC
CASSYGAGRAYNEQFF
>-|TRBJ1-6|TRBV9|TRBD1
TGTGCCAGCAGCGTTGGCCAGGGGGCTTCACCCCTCCACTTT
CASSVGQGASPLHF
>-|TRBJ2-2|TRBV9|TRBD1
TGTGCCAGCAGCGTAGTGGACAGGGGAATCGGGGAGCTGTTTTTT
CASSVVDRGIGELFF
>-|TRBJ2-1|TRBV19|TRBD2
TGTGCCAGTAGTATCTGGGCTAGCGGGGGCGGTTTCGGTGAGCAGTTCTTC
CASSIWASGGGFGEQFF
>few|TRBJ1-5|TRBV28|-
TGTGCCAGCTTGTGGGCGAACAATCAGCCCCAGCATTTT
CASLWANNQPQHF
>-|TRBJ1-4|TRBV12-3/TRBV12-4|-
TGTGCCAGCAGTTTCCAATTGGAAAAACTGTTTTTT
CASSFQLEKLFF
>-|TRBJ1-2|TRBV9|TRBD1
TGTGCCAGCAGCGTAGCTACAACAGGGGGCTATGGCTACACCTTC
CASSVATTGGYGYTF
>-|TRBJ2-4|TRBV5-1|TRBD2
TGCGCCAGCAGCTTGGCCCGGGCGGGAGTCGACAAAAACATTCAGTACTTC
CASSLARAGVDKNIQYF
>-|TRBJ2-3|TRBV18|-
TGTGCCAGCTCACCAGAAGTGGCCAGGGGTGCAGATACGCAGTATTTT
CASSPEVARGADTQYF
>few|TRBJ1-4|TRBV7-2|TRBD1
TGTGCCAGCAGCTTAATGACAGGGGATCTTTCTGAAAAACTGTTTTTT
CASSLMTGDLSEKLFF
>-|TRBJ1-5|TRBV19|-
TGTGCCACCAAGGGCGGACAACAGCCCCAGCATTTT
CATKGGQQPQHF
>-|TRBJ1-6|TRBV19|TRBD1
TGTGCCAGTAGCCGAGGACAGGGGGATAATTCACCCCTCCACTTT
CASSRGQGDNSPLHF
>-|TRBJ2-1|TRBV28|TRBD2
TGTGCCAGCAGTTTAAACGTGCTAGCGGGAGATCCCTCCTACAATGAGCAGTTCTTC
CASSLNVLAGDPSYNEQFF
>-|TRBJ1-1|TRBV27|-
TGTGCCAGCAGTTCAGGGACTGCCCACACTGAAGCTTTCTTT
CASSSGTAHTEAFF
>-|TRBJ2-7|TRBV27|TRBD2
TGTGCCAGCAGGGGACTAGCGGGAGGTGAGAACGAGCAGTACTTC
CASRGLAGGENEQYF
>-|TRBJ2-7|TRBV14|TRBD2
TGTGCCAGCAGCCAAGTTGGCGGGAGCCACGAGCAGTACTTC
CASSQVGGSHEQYF
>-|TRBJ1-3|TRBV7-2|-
TGTGCCAGCAGCCGGACAGTTTCATCTGGAAACACCATATATTTT
CASSRTVSSGNTIYF
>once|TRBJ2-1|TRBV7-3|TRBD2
TGTGCCAGCAGCTTTAATGCTGGGGGGACTAGCGGGAGGGGCGACCCCTACAATGAGCAGTTCTTC
CASSFNAGGTSGRGDPYNEQFF
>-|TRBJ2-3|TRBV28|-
TGTGCCAGCAGTCGCTCCACGGGGGTCGGCACAGATACGCAGTATTTT
CASSRSTGVGTDTQYF
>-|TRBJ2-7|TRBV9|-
TGTGCCAGCAGCGTAGCTGCTAGCTTCTACGAGCAGTACTTC
CASSVAASFYEQYF
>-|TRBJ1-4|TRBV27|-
TGTGCCAGCAGTTTATCCCAGGGGGAAAAACTGTTTTTT
CASSLSQGEKLFF
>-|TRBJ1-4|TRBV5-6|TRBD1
TGTGCCAGTTACCACAGGGGCAAGAATGAAAAACTGTTTTTT
CASYHRGKNEKLFF
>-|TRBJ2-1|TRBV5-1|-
TGCGCCAGCAGCCCAGGACTCTTGAGCTCCTACAATGAGCAGTTCTTC
CASSPGLLSSYNEQFF
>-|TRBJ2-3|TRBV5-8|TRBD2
TGTGCCAGCAGCTTCAACGGCGGACTAGCGGGAGCGTCCGGGTATACGCAGTATTTT
CASSFNGGLAGASGYTQYF
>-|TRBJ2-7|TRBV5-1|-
TGCGCCAGCAGCCCCCGGACAGCAAACGAGCAGTACTTC
CASSPRTANEQYF
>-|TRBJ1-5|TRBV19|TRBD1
TGTGCCAGTAGTCCCCAGGGGACAGGGGTTTCTAGCAATCAGCCCCAGCATTTT
CASSPQGTGVSSNQPQHF
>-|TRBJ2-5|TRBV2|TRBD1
TGTGCCAGGGGGGACAGGGACCAAGAGACCCAGTACTTC
CARGDRDQETQYF
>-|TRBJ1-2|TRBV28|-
TGTGCCAGCAGGGACCCGGCAGGGGTAGGTGGCTACACCTTC
CASRDPAGVGGYTF
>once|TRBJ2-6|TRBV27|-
TGTGCCAGCAGTCCTACAGTCTCTGGGGCCAACGTCCTGACTTTC
CASSPTVSGANVLTF
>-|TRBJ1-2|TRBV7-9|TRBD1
TGTGCCAGCAGCCCCCGGGACAGGATAATCTATGGCTACACCTTC
CASSPRDRIIYGYTF
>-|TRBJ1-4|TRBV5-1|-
TGCGCCAGCAGCGCTACAGGGTTGTCTAATGAAAAACTGTTTTTT
CASSATGLSNEKLFF
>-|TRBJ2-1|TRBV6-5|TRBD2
TGTGCCAGCAGGGTAACTAGCGGGTCCTACAATGAGCAGTTCTTC
CASRVTSGSYNEQFF
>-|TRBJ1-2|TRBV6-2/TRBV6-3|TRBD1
TGTGCCAGCAGTGAGACAGGGCCCTATGGCTACACCTTC
CASSETGPYGYTF
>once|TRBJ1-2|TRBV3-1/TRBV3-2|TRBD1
TGTGCCAGCAGCGAACAGGGGTTATATGGCTACACCTTC
CASSEQGLYGYTF
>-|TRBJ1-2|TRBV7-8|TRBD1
TGTGCCAGCAGCCGCGAGGGGGCGTTTAACTATGGCTACACCTTC
CASSREGAFNYGYTF
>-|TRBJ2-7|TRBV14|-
TGTGCCAGCAGCCAGGGGAGCTCCCTCTACTACGAGCAGTACTTC
CASSQGSSLYYEQYF
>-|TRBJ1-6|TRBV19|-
TGTGCCAGTAGTATAGGTGCGGATTCACCCCTCCACTTT
CASSIGADSPLHF
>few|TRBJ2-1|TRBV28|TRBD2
TGTGCCAGCAGTTTATCCCTAGCGGGCTACGAGCAGTTCTTC
CASSLSLAGYEQFF
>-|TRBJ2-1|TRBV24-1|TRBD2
TGTGCCACCAGTGACTATCACGGGACTAGCGGTTACAATGAGCAGTTCTTC
CATSDYHGTSGYNEQFF
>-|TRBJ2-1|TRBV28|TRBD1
TGTGCCAGCAGAACGACAGGGGGCGGGGATGAGCAGTTCTTC
CASRTTGGGDEQFF
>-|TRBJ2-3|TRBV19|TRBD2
TGTGCCAGTAGTATGGGGACTAGCGTATGGGCAGATACGCAGTATTTT
CASSMGTSVWADTQYF
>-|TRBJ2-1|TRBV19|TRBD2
TGTGCCAGTAGTAAGACTAGCGGGGTGAAGAATGAGCAGTTCTTC
CASSKTSGVKNEQFF
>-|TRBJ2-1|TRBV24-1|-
TGTGCCACCAGTGAAAGGACAGATACCAGGGAGCAGTTCTTC
CATSERTDTREQFF